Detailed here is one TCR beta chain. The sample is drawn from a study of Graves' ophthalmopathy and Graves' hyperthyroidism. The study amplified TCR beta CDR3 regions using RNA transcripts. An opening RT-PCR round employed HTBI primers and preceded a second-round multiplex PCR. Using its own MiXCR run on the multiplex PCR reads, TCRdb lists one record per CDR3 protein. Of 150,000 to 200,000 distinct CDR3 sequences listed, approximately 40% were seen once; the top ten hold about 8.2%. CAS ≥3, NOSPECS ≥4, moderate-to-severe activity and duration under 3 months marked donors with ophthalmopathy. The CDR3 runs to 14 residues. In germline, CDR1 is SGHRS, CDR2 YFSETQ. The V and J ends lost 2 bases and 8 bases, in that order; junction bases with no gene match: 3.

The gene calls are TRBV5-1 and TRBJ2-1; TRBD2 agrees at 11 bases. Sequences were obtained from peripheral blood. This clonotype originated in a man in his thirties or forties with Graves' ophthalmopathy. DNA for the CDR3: TGCGCCAGCAGCTTAACACTAGCGGGGGATGAGCAGTTCTTC. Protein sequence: CASSLTLAGDEQFF.